Below are 16 T cell receptor beta chains sequenced from a single sample in a study of blood T cell repertoires in COVID-19. Here immunoSEQ multiplex PCR was the method, and the copy in TCRdb shows in-frame clones only, minus some. Of 150,000 to 200,000 clones listed, approximately 80% are singletons. Specimen: peripheral blood. The receptors were gathered from a man aged 45-60 years who had recovered from COVID-19.

The rearrangement joins TRBV6-2 or TRBV6-3 to TRBJ2-7; TRBD2 agrees at 8 bases. The CDR3 contains 14 residues. Per germline, CDR1 MNHEY and CDR2 SVGEGT. V shed 0 bases, J shed 4 bases, and the junction held 2 bases outside the gene matches. As DNA, the CDR3 is TGTGCCAGCAGTTACTCAAGCGGGAGTTACGAGCAGTACTTC. Translating gives CASSYSSGSYEQYF.

CDR3 sequence reads: CASSWGRKSSYNEQFF. The CDR3 nucleotides read TGCGCCAGCAGCTGGGGCAGGAAAAGCTCCTACAATGAGCAGTTCTTC. J is TRBJ2-1 and V is TRBV5-1; D perhaps matches TRBD1 (5 bases). The CDR3 loop spans 16 amino acids. Germline loops: CDR1 SGHRS, CDR2 YFSETQ. Trimming shortened V by 3 bases and J by 0 bases, and 13 bases separated the two germline ends.

The J gene is TRBJ2-7, the V gene TRBV28; no firm D call. From germline, CDR1 is MDHEN and CDR2 SYDVKM. The CDR3 totals 14 residues. Trimming removed 2 bases from V and 4 bases from J, with 12 bases in between. CDR3 nucleotides: TGTGCCAGCAGTTTAGGGCAATCCATTTACGAGCAGTACTTC. Amino acid sequence: CASSLGQSIYEQYF.

The gene calls are TRBV4-2 and TRBJ1-4; D is unclear. The V gene lost 4 bases and the J gene lost 0 bases, with 15 bases spanning the gap. This CDR3 spans 17 amino acids. CDR1 and CDR2 from the germline V gene are LGHNA and YNFKEQ. The chain's CDR3 is CASSPLRGPTTNEKLFF. CDR3 sequence (DNA): TGTGCCAGCAGCCCCTTGCGAGGGCCCACAACTAATGAAAAACTGTTTTTT.

V usage is TRBV6-2 or TRBV6-3 and J usage is TRBJ2-1, with D possibly matching TRBD2 (6 bases). Germline V CDR1 and CDR2: MNHEY, SVGEGT. Trimming left V 6 bases short and J 6 bases short, with 18 bases between. The CDR3 length is 15 residues. In DNA, the CDR3 is TGTGCCAGCAGCCGCCTAGCGCTAATCTCCAATGAGCAGTTCTTC. Amino acid sequence: CASSRLALISNEQFF.

CDR3 DNA: TGTGCCAGTAACCCCAGCGGGAGGGAGACCCAGTACTTC. Translated, it gives CASNPSGRETQYF. The chain uses TRBV19 and TRBJ2-5, with 9 bases that match TRBD2. The germline CDR1 and CDR2 sequences are LNHDA and SQIVND (reference sequence). V lost 7 bases to trimming and J lost 5 bases; unmatched junction nucleotides: 5. This CDR3 is 13 amino acids long. Supplemented by reference TRBV19 and TRBJ2-5, the full variable domain reads DGGITQSPKYLFRKEGQNVTLSCEQNLNHDAMYWYRQDPGQGLRLIYYSQIVNDFQKGDIAEGYSVSREKKESFPLTVTSAQKNPTAFYLCASNPSGRETQYFGPGTRLLVL.

V and J are TRBV28 and TRBJ1-4, with D tentatively TRBD1 (5 bases). The germline CDR1 and CDR2 sequences are MDHEN and SYDVKM. V lost 7 bases, J lost 10 bases, and 19 bases lay in between. This CDR3 contains 14 residues. CDR3 residues: CASNPGVEIGKLFF. CDR3 nucleotides: TGTGCCAGCAACCCGGGGGTGGAAATTGGAAAACTGTTTTTT.

The CDR3 region has the DNA TGTGCCAGCAGCGTAACTAGCGGGAGCCTCGAGCAGTTCTTC. It codes for CASSVTSGSLEQFF. This chain joins TRBV7-2 and TRBJ2-1; TRBD2 aligns across 11 bases. Germline CDR1 is SGHTA and CDR2 is FQGNSA. The CDR3 extends over 14 amino acids. V gave up 5 bases and J gave up 10 bases; unmatched junction bases: 7.

V is TRBV12-3 or TRBV12-4 and J is TRBJ2-3; a weak D match, TRBD1 (6 bases). There are 12 residues in the CDR3. V lost 8 bases and J lost 14, with 20 bases in between. The CDR3 sequence is CASERGGTRLYF. The CDR3 DNA follows: TGTGCCAGCGAGAGGGGTGGGACACGCCTGTATTTT.

This rearrangement joins TRBV4-3 to TRBJ1-6; maybe TRBD1 (6 bases). V was clipped by 2 bases and J by 7 bases, with 21 bases between them. Germline CDR1 and CDR2: LGHNA and YSLEER. The CDR3 sequence is 18 residues long. The CDR3 here is CASSQQPRQGLGNSPLHF. The CDR3 DNA sequence: TGCGCCAGCAGCCAACAGCCCCGGCAGGGGTTGGGAAATTCACCCCTCCACTTT.

The V call is TRBV2, the J call TRBJ2-2, with 8 nucleotides matching TRBD2. With V trimmed by 6 bases and J by 6 bases, 9 bases remained unmatched. CDR1 and CDR2 from the germline V gene are SNHLY and FYNNEI. The length of the CDR3 is 15 residues. CDR3 nucleotides: TGTGCCAGCAGCAGAAAGAGCGGGAGACCCGGGGAGCTGTTTTTT. Translation: CASSRKSGRPGELFF.

This clone was counted once. This chain connects TRBV19 to TRBJ2-7, with 12 bases identical to TRBD2. V trimming: 2 bases; J trimming: 2 bases; junction bases outside the gene matches: 1. Germline CDR1 is LNHDA and CDR2 is SQIVND (reference sequence). CDR3 length: 15 amino acids. CDR3 amino acids: CASSILAGGPYEQYF. The DNA of the CDR3 is TGTGCCAGTAGTATACTAGCGGGAGGGCCCTACGAGCAGTACTTC.

The CDR3 loop reads CSVTQPGQGAAFGEQYF. The CDR3, as DNA: TGCAGCGTTACCCAACCGGGGCAGGGGGCGGCCTTCGGGGAGCAGTACTTC. J is TRBJ2-7 and V is TRBV29-1; TRBD1 matches at 8 bases. The V segment lost 5 bases and the J segment 7 bases; nucleotides outside the gene matches: 22. The germline gives CDR1 SQVTM, CDR2 ANQGSEA. The CDR3 totals 17 residues.

This clone was counted between two and nine times. CDR3 loop: CASSLSGGTYEQYF. DNA for the CDR3: TGTGCCAGCAGCTTGAGCGGCGGGACCTACGAGCAGTACTTC. V gene TRBV7-8 combines with J gene TRBJ2-7; TRBD2 might be the D (6 bases). Germline-derived CDR1 and CDR2 are SGHVS and FQNEAQ. The CDR3 consists of 14 residues. V lost 3 bases, J lost 2 bases, and 11 bases lay in between.

The chain recombines TRBV11-2 with TRBJ2-1, with 7 bases identical to TRBD2. CDR1 and CDR2 (germline): SGHAT, FQNNGV. Germline trimming cut 4 bases from V and 4 bases from J; bases unmatched to any gene: 19. This CDR3 comprises 19 residues. The CDR3 reads CASSSANGGPGLTYNEQFF. The CDR3 DNA reads TGTGCCAGCAGCTCCGCAAACGGGGGACCGGGACTAACTTACAATGAGCAGTTCTTC.

A few counts support this clone. This sequence joins TRBV25-1 and TRBJ1-2, with 10 nucleotides matching TRBD1. The germline CDR1 and CDR2 sequences are MGHDK and SYGVNS. This CDR3 region has 14 residues. Trimming took 6 bases from V and 5 from J; bases not matched to a gene: 6. The CDR3 DNA follows: TGTGCCAGCAGAGGAACGGACAGGGGGTATGGCTACACCTTC. This sequence encodes CASRGTDRGYGYTF.